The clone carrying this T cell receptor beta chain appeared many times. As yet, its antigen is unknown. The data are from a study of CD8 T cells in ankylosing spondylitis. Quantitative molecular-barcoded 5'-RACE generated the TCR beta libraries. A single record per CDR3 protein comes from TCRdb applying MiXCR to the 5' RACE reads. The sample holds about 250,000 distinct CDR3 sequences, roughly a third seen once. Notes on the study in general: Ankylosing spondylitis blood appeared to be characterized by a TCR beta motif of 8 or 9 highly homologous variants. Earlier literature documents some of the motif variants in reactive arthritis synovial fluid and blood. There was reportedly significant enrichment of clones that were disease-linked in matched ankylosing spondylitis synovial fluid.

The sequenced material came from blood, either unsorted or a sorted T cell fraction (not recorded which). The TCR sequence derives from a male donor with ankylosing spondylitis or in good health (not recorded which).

The CDR3 region has the DNA TGTGCCAGCAGTTACTCGATTGAGGTGCCGAGCGAGCAGTACTTC. This encodes CASSYSIEVPSEQYF. The chain uses TRBV6-5 and TRBJ2-7; D not resolved. Looked up from germline, CDR1 is MNHEY and CDR2 is SVGAGI. Trimming stripped 0 bases from V and 6 bases from J, with 15 bases between. The CDR3 sequence is 15 residues long.